This T cell receptor (beta chain) appears in the sequencing data of a study of OX40 agonist ivuxolimab in advanced cancers. As concerns this clone: Antigen unknown.

Study results and caveats: Some of the nonresponding patients also showed low levels of normalized T-cell clonal expansion.

Trimming cost V 4 bases and J 2 bases, with 14 bases left between them. The CDR3 covers 15 residues. CDR1 is MGHRA, CDR2 YSYEKL, per germline. The assay was immunoSEQ multiplex PCR, and TCRdb's table has in-frame clones only and misses some. This table holds some 58,000 clones, about 82% found once. This rearrangement joins TRBV4-1 to TRBJ1-1, with D tentatively TRBD1 (6 bases). The source was CD4+ or CD8+ T cells sorted from blood, collected in a trial of the OX40 agonist ivuxolimab. The sequence came from an adult with an advanced solid tumor such as melanoma, head and neck, liver or kidney cancer. The CDR3 loop reads CASSPNYRANTEAFF. CDR3 bases: TGCGCCAGCAGCCCTAATTACAGGGCCAACACTGAAGCTTTCTTT.